This is a list of T cell receptor beta chains from one sample in a study of graft-versus-host responses after intestinal transplantation. The assay was immunoSEQ multiplex PCR, and TCRdb's table has in-frame clones only and misses some. Here the sample spans roughly 13,000 clones, around 30% being singletons. The material was alloreactive CD8+ T cells from a mixed lymphocyte reaction culture, obtained before intestinal transplant. These receptors came from a human patient who received an intestinal transplant. Both conserved end residues are trimmed from each CDR3. A row's size may be missing; if present it is once, few, many or a size class.

j_call: TRBJ1-2; v_call: TRBV6-9; clone_size: many; cdr3_aa: ASSYYGQGYGYT
j_call: TRBJ2-7; v_call: TRBV19; clone_size: .; cdr3_aa: ASSMGGAGYEQY
j_call: TRBJ2-3; v_call: TRBV4-2; clone_size: .; cdr3_aa: ASSQESLKGDTQY
j_call: TRBJ1-2; v_call: TRBV6-5; clone_size: .; cdr3_aa: ASSWDSDYYGYT
j_call: TRBJ2-1; v_call: TRBV28; clone_size: .; cdr3_aa: ASSATTNYNEQF
j_call: TRBJ1-5; v_call: TRBV6-9; clone_size: .; cdr3_aa: ASSPYSNQPQH
j_call: TRBJ1-4; v_call: TRBV5-3; clone_size: few; cdr3_aa: ARSFPGRGNEKLF
j_call: TRBJ1-2; v_call: TRBV6-6; clone_size: .; cdr3_aa: ASSYSGGNYGYT
j_call: TRBJ2-7; v_call: TRBV2; clone_size: few; cdr3_aa: ASLGLGGSYEQY
j_call: TRBJ2-1; v_call: TRBV7-8; clone_size: medium-sized; cdr3_aa: ASSLVTSGYNEQF
j_call: TRBJ2-7; v_call: TRBV15; clone_size: .; cdr3_aa: ATSRGYRFYEQY
j_call: TRBJ2-7; v_call: TRBV4-1; clone_size: few; cdr3_aa: ASSQETGGRAYEQY
j_call: TRBJ2-1; v_call: TRBV7-9; clone_size: few; cdr3_aa: ASSPAAGYNEQF
j_call: TRBJ2-7; v_call: TRBV27; clone_size: .; cdr3_aa: ASSLRGSGITYEQY
j_call: TRBJ2-1; v_call: TRBV4-1; clone_size: .; cdr3_aa: ASSQVYRNNEQF
j_call: TRBJ2-7; v_call: TRBV6-1; clone_size: medium-sized; cdr3_aa: ASSEAPSLWPPHN
j_call: TRBJ1-4; v_call: TRBV7-9; clone_size: .; cdr3_aa: ASSLGVPNEKLF
j_call: TRBJ2-1; v_call: TRBV5-1; clone_size: .; cdr3_aa: ASSLVLGTYNEQF
j_call: TRBJ2-2; v_call: TRBV6-5; clone_size: few; cdr3_aa: ASSYAGTGELF
j_call: TRBJ2-3; v_call: TRBV21-1; clone_size: few; cdr3_aa: ASRGTSGEADTQY
j_call: TRBJ2-4; v_call: TRBV28; clone_size: .; cdr3_aa: ASRPGTSGSIQY
j_call: TRBJ2-5; v_call: TRBV19; clone_size: medium-sized; cdr3_aa: ASRRDRDREETQY
j_call: TRBJ1-2; v_call: TRBV10-3; clone_size: .; cdr3_aa: AIGGFLRGYT
j_call: TRBJ2-3; v_call: TRBV19; clone_size: .; cdr3_aa: ASSMGTGGRTDTQY
j_call: TRBJ2-5; v_call: TRBV11-2; clone_size: medium-sized; cdr3_aa: ASSSTGMEETQY
j_call: TRBJ2-7; v_call: TRBV11-2; clone_size: .; cdr3_aa: ASSLDLAAY
j_call: TRBJ2-2; v_call: TRBV6-5; clone_size: few; cdr3_aa: ASRYQGSGELF
j_call: TRBJ1-6; v_call: TRBV5-6; clone_size: .; cdr3_aa: ASSLVGGSPLH
j_call: TRBJ1-2; v_call: TRBV9; clone_size: medium-sized; cdr3_aa: ASSKEQGHYGYT
j_call: TRBJ2-7; v_call: TRBV4-1; clone_size: .; cdr3_aa: ASSQGVGFEQY
j_call: TRBJ2-3; v_call: TRBV5-6; clone_size: medium-sized; cdr3_aa: ASSPGTGGDTQY
j_call: TRBJ1-5; v_call: TRBV27; clone_size: medium-sized; cdr3_aa: ASSETGLGNQPQH
j_call: TRBJ2-2; v_call: TRBV9; clone_size: medium-sized; cdr3_aa: ASSVAPLRAPNTGELF
j_call: TRBJ1-1; v_call: TRBV4-1; clone_size: few; cdr3_aa: ASSQGRGNTEAF
j_call: TRBJ1-2; v_call: TRBV7-2; clone_size: few; cdr3_aa: ASGQSTWGYT
j_call: TRBJ1-2; v_call: TRBV21-1; clone_size: .; cdr3_aa: ASSKAEGAPSNYGYT
j_call: TRBJ2-7; v_call: TRBV13; clone_size: .; cdr3_aa: ASSLGGDPFYEQY
j_call: TRBJ2-3; v_call: TRBV5-1; clone_size: .; cdr3_aa: ASSLGRSVDTQY
j_call: TRBJ1-1; v_call: TRBV10-2; clone_size: few; cdr3_aa: ASSDRERFLNTEAF
j_call: TRBJ2-1; v_call: TRBV4-1; clone_size: few; cdr3_aa: ASSQGLAGGPYNEQF
j_call: TRBJ2-1; v_call: TRBV5-4; clone_size: .; cdr3_aa: ASSLEVRSSSYNEQF
j_call: TRBJ1-5; v_call: TRBV21-1; clone_size: .; cdr3_aa: ASSNDLAGGDNQPQH
j_call: TRBJ2-1; v_call: TRBV5-1; clone_size: .; cdr3_aa: ASSFRGGYNEQF